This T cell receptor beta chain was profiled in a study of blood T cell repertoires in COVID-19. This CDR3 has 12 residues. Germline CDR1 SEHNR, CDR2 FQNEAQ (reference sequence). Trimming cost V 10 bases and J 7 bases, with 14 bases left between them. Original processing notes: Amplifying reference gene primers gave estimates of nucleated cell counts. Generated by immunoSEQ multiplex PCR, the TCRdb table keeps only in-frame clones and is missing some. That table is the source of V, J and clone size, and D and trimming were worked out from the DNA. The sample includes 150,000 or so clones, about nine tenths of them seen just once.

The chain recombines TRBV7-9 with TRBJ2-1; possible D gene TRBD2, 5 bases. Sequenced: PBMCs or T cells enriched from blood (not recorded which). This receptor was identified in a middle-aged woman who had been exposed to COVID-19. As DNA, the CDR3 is TGTGCCACAGGACTTTCAACGAATGAGCAGTTCTTC. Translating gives CATGLSTNEQFF.